Listed below are T cell receptor beta chains from one sample, sequenced in a study of beta chain features in type 1 diabetes. Only in-frame clones appear in the TCRdb table, and some are missing; sequencing was by immunoSEQ multiplex PCR. This sample has hundreds of thousands of clones; 13% occur once, and the top ten carry less than 0.025%. What was sequenced was naive CD4+ T cells from blood. Receptor source: a man aged 18-30 years with type 1 diabetes. Both conserved end residues are part of each CDR3. A D gene is named only where the DNA matches it firmly. The size of a clone is reported for some rows only, either as once, few or many, or as a class for expanded clones.

NA	TRBV7-2	NA	TRBJ2-7	CASSASGGRTSYEQYF	TGTGCCAGCAGCGCCTCCGGGGGTCGTACATCCTACGAGCAGTACTTC
NA	TRBV7-3	NA	TRBJ2-6	CASSPGGSGANVLTF	TGTGCCAGCAGCCCCGGGGGCTCTGGGGCCAACGTCCTGACTTTC
NA	TRBV5-6	NA	TRBJ1-2	CASSPPSGTYTF	TGTGCCAGCAGCCCCCCTTCGGGGACTTACACCTTC
few	TRBV5-1	TRBD1	TRBJ2-7	CASSFPISGTGDDEQYF	TGCGCCAGTAGCTTTCCGATCAGTGGGACAGGGGATGACGAGCAGTACTTC
NA	TRBV14	TRBD1	TRBJ1-1	CASSPRQGNYIGLEAFF	TGTGCCAGCAGTCCTCGACAGGGTAACTACATTGGATTGGAAGCTTTCTTT
NA	TRBV30	NA	TRBJ1-1	CAWSPWGPEAFF	TGTGCCTGGAGCCCTTGGGGTCCTGAAGCTTTCTTT
NA	TRBV30	NA	TRBJ1-1	CAWSFDGNTEAFF	TGTGCCTGGAGTTTTGACGGGAACACTGAAGCTTTCTTT
few	TRBV5-1	NA	TRBJ2-7	CASSLATAPYEQYF	TGCGCCAGCAGCTTGGCCACGGCCCCATACGAGCAGTACTTC
few	TRBV6-6	NA	TRBJ1-1	CASSSPQGLTEAFF	TGTGCCAGCAGTAGCCCACAGGGTCTCACTGAAGCTTTCTTT
NA	TRBV11-2	TRBD2	TRBJ2-1	CASSLDRSGGLSYNEQFF	TGTGCCAGCAGCTTAGATAGGAGCGGGGGCCTATCCTACAATGAGCAGTTCTTC
few	TRBV7-9	NA	TRBJ2-1	CASSLDQGRNEQFF	TGTGCCAGCAGCTTAGACCAGGGGAGAAATGAGCAGTTCTTC
few	TRBV20-1	NA	TRBJ2-5	CSARGRETQYF	TGCAGTGCGAGGGGTCGGGAGACCCAGTACTTC
NA	TRBV29-1	TRBD1	TRBJ2-1	CSVGPIPHMDRENEQFF	TGCAGCGTTGGCCCCATCCCCCACATGGACAGGGAAAATGAGCAGTTCTTC
NA	TRBV13	NA	TRBJ2-1	CASTLPPVGSSYNEQFF	TGTGCCAGCACCTTACCCCCTGTGGGGAGCTCCTACAATGAGCAGTTCTTC
few	TRBV4-1	NA	TRBJ1-4	CASSQESVPNEKLFF	TGCGCCAGCAGCCAAGAGTCGGTCCCTAATGAAAAACTGTTTTTT
NA	TRBV6-1	NA	TRBJ2-3	CASMTLRDTQYF	TGTGCCAGCATGACTCTGCGTGATACGCAGTATTTT
NA	TRBV18	NA	TRBJ1-1	CASSPKTTGTNTEAFF	TGTGCCAGCTCACCAAAAACCACGGGCACAAACACTGAAGCTTTCTTT
NA	TRBV2	NA	TRBJ1-5	CASLQGNSNQPQHF	TGTGCCAGCCTACAGGGAAATAGCAATCAGCCCCAGCATTTT
NA	TRBV27	TRBD1	TRBJ2-7	CASSLAVRDRGLTYEQYF	TGTGCCAGCAGTTTAGCTGTCCGGGACAGGGGTCTCACCTACGAGCAGTACTTC
NA	TRBV7-9	NA	TRBJ1-2	CASRPPGWGYTF	TGTGCCAGCAGGCCGCCGGGGTGGGGCTACACCTTC
NA	TRBV7-2	NA	TRBJ2-3	CASRSPLPSGPLNTQYF	TGTGCCAGCAGATCACCCCTACCCAGCGGACCATTAAATACGCAGTATTTT
NA	TRBV5-1	NA	TRBJ2-5	CASSTNWETQYF	TGCGCCAGCAGCACGAACTGGGAGACCCAGTACTTC
NA	TRBV10-3	NA	TRBJ2-5	CAIRPTGLQETQYF	TGTGCCATCAGGCCCACGGGGCTACAAGAGACCCAGTACTTC
NA	TRBV19	TRBD2	TRBJ2-2	CASTPGNSGGRTGELFF	TGTGCCAGTACCCCCGGTAATAGCGGGGGACGGACCGGGGAGCTGTTTTTT
NA	TRBV30	TRBD1	TRBJ1-4	CAWSAGQGNEKLFF	TGTGCCTGGAGTGCGGGACAGGGCAACGAAAAACTGTTTTTT
few	TRBV11-2	TRBD2	TRBJ2-7	CASSVNSGGTVYEQYF	TGTGCCAGCAGCGTTAACTCGGGGGGGACGGTCTACGAGCAGTACTTC
few	TRBV5-1	NA	TRBJ2-5	CASSWGPGEETQYF	TGCGCCAGCAGCTGGGGTCCGGGGGAAGAGACCCAGTACTTC
NA	TRBV5-1	NA	TRBJ2-3	CASSLHTDTQYF	TGCGCCAGCAGCCTTCACACAGATACGCAGTATTTT
few	TRBV28	TRBD1	TRBJ1-1	CASSRRGQGWTEAFF	TGTGCCAGCAGTCGCAGAGGACAGGGATGGACTGAAGCTTTCTTT
few	TRBV5-6	NA	TRBJ1-5	CASSRSWGISNQPQHF	TGTGCCAGCAGCCGGAGTTGGGGGATAAGCAATCAGCCCCAGCATTTT
NA	TRBV11-2	TRBD1	TRBJ2-6	CATPPGQIASGANVLTF	TGTGCCACCCCTCCGGGACAGATAGCCTCTGGGGCCAACGTCCTGACTTTC
NA	TRBV30	TRBD2	TRBJ2-4	CAWTSGKNIQYF	TGTGCCTGGACTAGCGGTAAAAACATTCAGTACTTC
NA	TRBV29-1	NA	TRBJ2-3	CSVEPLVGDTQYF	TGCAGCGTTGAACCGCTAGTTGGAGATACGCAGTATTTT
few	TRBV5-1	TRBD1	TRBJ2-6	CASSLGQGALGANVLTF	TGCGCCAGCAGCTTGGGACAGGGGGCGCTTGGGGCCAACGTCCTGACTTTC
NA	TRBV6-1	NA	TRBJ1-2	CASVQVPRNGYTF	TGTGCCAGCGTACAGGTTCCCCGAAATGGCTACACCTTC
NA	TRBV2	NA	TRBJ1-1	CASSSTQAGATEAFF	TGTGCCAGCAGTTCAACCCAGGCCGGAGCCACTGAAGCTTTCTTT
NA	TRBV10-3	TRBD2	TRBJ2-7	CAITPGLGSYEQYF	TGTGCCATCACACCGGGACTAGGTTCCTACGAGCAGTACTTC
few	TRBV5-1	TRBD2	TRBJ2-1	CASSPGTSGINNEQFF	TGCGCCAGCAGCCCCGGGACTAGCGGGATTAACAATGAGCAGTTCTTC
few	TRBV13	NA	TRBJ2-1	CASSQSNEQFF	TGTGCCAGCAGCCAAAGCAATGAGCAGTTCTTC
NA	TRBV18	NA	TRBJ1-5	CASSPDGRQPQHF	TGTGCCAGCTCACCAGACGGGAGACAGCCCCAGCATTTT
NA	TRBV2	NA	TRBJ1-1	CASTWDTEAFF	TGTGCCAGCACCTGGGACACTGAAGCTTTCTTT
few	TRBV7-9	NA	TRBJ1-4	CASSLREGVELFF	TGTGCCAGCAGCTTAAGGGAGGGGGTAGAACTGTTTTTT
many	TRBV30	NA	TRBJ2-3	CAWSAGLSTDTQYF	TGTGCCTGGAGTGCAGGACTATCCACAGATACGCAGTATTTT
few	TRBV4-1	NA	TRBJ2-5	CASSQDRYGGPYQETQYF	TGCGCCAGCAGCCAAGATCGGTACGGGGGCCCGTACCAAGAGACCCAGTACTTC
few	TRBV27	TRBD1	TRBJ2-5	CASSSGQKYQETQYF	TGTGCCAGCAGTTCGGGACAGAAATACCAAGAGACCCAGTACTTC
few	TRBV5-1	NA	TRBJ1-2	CASSRDTIYTF	TGCGCCAGCAGCCGGGACACGATCTACACCTTC
NA	TRBV5-4	NA	TRBJ2-7	CASSFNRAAYEQYF	TGTGCCAGCAGCTTTAACAGGGCAGCCTACGAGCAGTACTTC
NA	TRBV2	NA	TRBJ2-1	CASRTWGSSYNEQFF	TGTGCCAGCAGAACCTGGGGGAGCTCCTACAATGAGCAGTTCTTC
NA	TRBV6-5	NA	TRBJ2-3	CASSVRHSGTDTQYF	TGTGCCAGCAGTGTACGTCACTCGGGCACAGATACGCAGTATTTT
NA	TRBV4-1	NA	TRBJ1-4	CASSQNREGNEKLFF	TGCGCCAGCAGCCAGAACAGGGAGGGTAATGAAAAACTGTTTTTT
NA	TRBV5-6	NA	TRBJ1-3	CASSLRSSGNTIYF	TGTGCCAGCAGCTTAAGGAGCTCTGGAAACACCATATATTTT
few	TRBV10-2	NA	TRBJ1-2	CASQATNYGYTF	TGCGCCAGCCAGGCTACTAACTATGGCTACACCTTC
few	TRBV2	NA	TRBJ1-1	CASYGVWDTEAFF	TGTGCCAGCTACGGGGTATGGGACACTGAAGCTTTCTTT
NA	TRBV6-1	NA	TRBJ2-5	CASLEGGLTRKTQYF	TGTGCCTCCCTGGAGGGGGGGCTTACACGGAAGACCCAGTACTTC
NA	TRBV2	NA	TRBJ2-3	CASCLAFDTQYF	TGTGCCAGCTGCCTTGCCTTTGATACGCAGTATTTT
NA	TRBV4-1	NA	TRBJ2-3	CASSQAGSRTDTQYF	TGCGCCAGCAGCCAAGCGGGCAGCCGCACAGATACGCAGTATTTT
NA	TRBV27	NA	TRBJ2-7	CASALAGSYEQYF	TGTGCCAGCGCCCTTGCAGGGTCCTACGAGCAGTACTTC
few	TRBV5-1	TRBD1	TRBJ2-7	CASTGQGATYEQYF	TGCGCCAGCACTGGACAGGGGGCGACCTACGAGCAGTACTTC
few	TRBV19	TRBD1	TRBJ1-1	CASSTRQGRMRNTEAFF	TGTGCCAGTAGTACGCGACAGGGGAGGATGAGGAACACTGAAGCTTTCTTT